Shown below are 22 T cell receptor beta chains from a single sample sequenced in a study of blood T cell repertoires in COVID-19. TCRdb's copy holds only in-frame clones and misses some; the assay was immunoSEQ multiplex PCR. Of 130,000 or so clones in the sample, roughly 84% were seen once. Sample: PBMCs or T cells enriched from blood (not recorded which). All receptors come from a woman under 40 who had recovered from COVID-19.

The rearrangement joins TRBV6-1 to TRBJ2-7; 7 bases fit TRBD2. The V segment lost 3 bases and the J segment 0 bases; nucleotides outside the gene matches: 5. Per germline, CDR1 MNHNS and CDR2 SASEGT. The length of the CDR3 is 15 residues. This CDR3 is CASSDEASGSYEQYF. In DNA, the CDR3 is TGTGCCAGCAGTGATGAGGCTAGCGGCTCCTACGAGCAGTACTTC.

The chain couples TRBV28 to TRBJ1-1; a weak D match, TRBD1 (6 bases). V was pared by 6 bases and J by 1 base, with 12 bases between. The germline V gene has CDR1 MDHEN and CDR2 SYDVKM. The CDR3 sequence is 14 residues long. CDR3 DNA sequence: TGTGCCAGCAGCTCGACAGGTTCGAACACTGAAGCTTTCTTT. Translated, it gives CASSSTGSNTEAFF.

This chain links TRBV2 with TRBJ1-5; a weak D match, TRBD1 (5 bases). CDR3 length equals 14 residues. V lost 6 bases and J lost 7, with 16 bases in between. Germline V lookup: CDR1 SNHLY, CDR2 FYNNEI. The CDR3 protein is CASRRAGMYQPQHF. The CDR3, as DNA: TGTGCCAGCAGAAGGGCAGGGATGTACCAGCCCCAGCATTTT.

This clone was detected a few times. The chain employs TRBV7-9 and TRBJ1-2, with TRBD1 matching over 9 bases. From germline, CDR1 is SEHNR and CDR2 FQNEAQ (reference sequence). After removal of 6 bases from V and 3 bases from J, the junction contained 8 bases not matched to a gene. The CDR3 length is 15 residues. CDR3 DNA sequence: TGTGCCAGCAGGCCTACAGGGGGCTTGGACTATGGCTACACCTTC. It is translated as CASRPTGGLDYGYTF. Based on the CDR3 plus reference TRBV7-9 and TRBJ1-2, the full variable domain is DTGVSQNPRHKITKRGQNVTFRCDPISEHNRLYWYRQTLGQGPEFLTYFQNEAQLEKSRLLSDRFSAERPKGSFSTLEIQRTEQGDSAMYLCASRPTGGLDYGYTFGSGTRLTVV.

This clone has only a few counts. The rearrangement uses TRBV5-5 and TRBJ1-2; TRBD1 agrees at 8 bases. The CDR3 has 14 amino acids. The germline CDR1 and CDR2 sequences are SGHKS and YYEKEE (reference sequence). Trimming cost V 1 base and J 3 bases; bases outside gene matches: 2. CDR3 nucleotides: TGTGCCAGCAGCTTGCAGGGGGCGGACTATGGCTACACCTTC. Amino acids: CASSLQGADYGYTF.

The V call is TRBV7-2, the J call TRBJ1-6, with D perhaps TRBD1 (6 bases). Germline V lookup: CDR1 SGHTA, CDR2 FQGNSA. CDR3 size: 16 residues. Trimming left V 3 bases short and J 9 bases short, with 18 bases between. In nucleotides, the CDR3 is TGTGCCAGCAGCTTCCTACAGGGCGCGGGGGGTTCACCCCTCCACTTT. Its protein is CASSFLQGAGGSPLHF.

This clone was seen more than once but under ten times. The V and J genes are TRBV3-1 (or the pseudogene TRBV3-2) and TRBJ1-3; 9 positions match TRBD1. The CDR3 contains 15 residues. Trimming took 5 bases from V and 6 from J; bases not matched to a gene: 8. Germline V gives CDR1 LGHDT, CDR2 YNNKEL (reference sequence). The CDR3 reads CASSVTGTGKNTIYF. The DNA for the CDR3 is TGTGCCAGCAGCGTAACCGGGACAGGGAAAAACACCATATATTTT.

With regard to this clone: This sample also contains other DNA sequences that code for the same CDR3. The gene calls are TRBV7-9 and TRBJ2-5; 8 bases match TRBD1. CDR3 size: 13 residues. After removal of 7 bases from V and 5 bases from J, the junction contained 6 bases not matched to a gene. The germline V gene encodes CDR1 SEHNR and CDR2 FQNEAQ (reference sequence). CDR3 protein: CASILDRGETQYF. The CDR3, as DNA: TGTGCCAGCATCCTCGACAGGGGTGAGACCCAGTACTTC.

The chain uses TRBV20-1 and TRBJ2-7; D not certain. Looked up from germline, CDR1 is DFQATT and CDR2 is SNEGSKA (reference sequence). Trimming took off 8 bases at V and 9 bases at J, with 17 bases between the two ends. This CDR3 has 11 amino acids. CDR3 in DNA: TGCAGTATAGAACGATCCCGGTGGCAGTACTTC. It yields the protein CSIERSRWQYF.

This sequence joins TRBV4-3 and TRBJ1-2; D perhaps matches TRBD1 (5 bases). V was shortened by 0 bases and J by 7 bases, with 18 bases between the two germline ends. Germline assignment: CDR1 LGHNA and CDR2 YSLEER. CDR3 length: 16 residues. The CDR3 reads CASSQDFIYQGGGYTF. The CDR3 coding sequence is TGCGCCAGCAGCCAAGATTTTATTTACCAGGGCGGTGGCTACACCTTC.

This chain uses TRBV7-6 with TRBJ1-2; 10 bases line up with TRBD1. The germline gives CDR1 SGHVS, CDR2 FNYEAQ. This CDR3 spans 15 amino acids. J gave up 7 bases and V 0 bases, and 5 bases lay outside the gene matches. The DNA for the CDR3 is TGTGCCAGCAGCTTAGCGGGACAGGGGATAGGTGGCTACACCTTC. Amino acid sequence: CASSLAGQGIGGYTF.

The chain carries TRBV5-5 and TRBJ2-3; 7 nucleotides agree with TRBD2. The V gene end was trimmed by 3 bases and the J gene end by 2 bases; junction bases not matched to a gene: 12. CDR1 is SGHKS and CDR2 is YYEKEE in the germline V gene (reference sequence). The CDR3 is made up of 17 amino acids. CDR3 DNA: TGTGCCAGCAGCTCCCTTAGGACTAGTCTGGACACAGATACGCAGTATTTT. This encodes CASSSLRTSLDTDTQYF.

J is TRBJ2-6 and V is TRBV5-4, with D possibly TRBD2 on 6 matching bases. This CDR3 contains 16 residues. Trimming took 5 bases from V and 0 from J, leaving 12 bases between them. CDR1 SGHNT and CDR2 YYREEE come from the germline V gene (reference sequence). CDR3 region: CASRLTGSSGANVLTF. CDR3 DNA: TGTGCCAGCAGGCTGACCGGGAGCTCTGGGGCCAACGTCCTGACTTTC.

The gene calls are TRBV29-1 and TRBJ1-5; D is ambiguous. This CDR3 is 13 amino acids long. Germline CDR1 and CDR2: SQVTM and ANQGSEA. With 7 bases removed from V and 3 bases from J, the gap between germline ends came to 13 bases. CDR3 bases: TGCAGCGCAAGGGAGGGTGCCAATCAGCCCCAGCATTTT. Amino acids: CSAREGANQPQHF.

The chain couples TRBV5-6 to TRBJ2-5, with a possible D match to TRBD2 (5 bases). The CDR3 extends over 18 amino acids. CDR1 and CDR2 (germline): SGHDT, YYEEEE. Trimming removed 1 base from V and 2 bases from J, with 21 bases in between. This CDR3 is CASSLFLGGPGLQETQYF. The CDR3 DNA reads TGTGCCAGCAGCTTGTTTCTAGGAGGCCCTGGGTTGCAAGAGACCCAGTACTTC.

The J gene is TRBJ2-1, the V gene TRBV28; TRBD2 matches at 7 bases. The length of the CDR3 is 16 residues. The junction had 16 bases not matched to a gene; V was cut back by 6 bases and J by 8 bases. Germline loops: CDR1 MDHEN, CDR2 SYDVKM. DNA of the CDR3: TGTGCCAGCAGGGGGGGGACTATTATTCGGGGCCATGAGCAGTTCTTC. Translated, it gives CASRGGTIIRGHEQFF. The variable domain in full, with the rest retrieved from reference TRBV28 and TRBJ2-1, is DVKVTQSSRYLVKRTGEKVFLECVQDMDHENMFWYRQDPGLGLRLIYFSYDVKMKEKGDIPEGYSVSREKKERFSLILESASTNQTSMYLCASRGGTIIRGHEQFFGPGTRLTVL.

The CDR3 sequence: CASSQGTGSNEKLFF. CDR3 coding DNA: TGCGCCAGCAGCCAGGGGACAGGCTCCAATGAAAAACTGTTTTTT. The gene calls are TRBV4-3 and TRBJ1-4; TRBD1 matches 8 bases. J lost 5 bases, V lost 3 bases, and 5 bases had no gene match. The CDR3 consists of 15 residues. Germline CDR1 is LGHNA and CDR2 is YSLEER.

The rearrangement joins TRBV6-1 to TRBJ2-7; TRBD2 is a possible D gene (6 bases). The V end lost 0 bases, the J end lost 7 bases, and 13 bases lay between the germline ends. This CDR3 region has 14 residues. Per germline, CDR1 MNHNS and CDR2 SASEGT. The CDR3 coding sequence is TGTGCCAGCAGTGAAGCGTACGCCCTAGCGGAGCAGTACTTC. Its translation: CASSEAYALAEQYF.

The CDR3 sequence is CASSFSGANTGELFF. The CDR3 DNA reads TGTGCCAGCAGCTTCAGCGGGGCGAACACCGGGGAGCTGTTTTTT. The gene calls are TRBV5-5 and TRBJ2-2; 7 nucleotides match TRBD2. This CDR3 has 15 amino acids. In germline, CDR1 is SGHKS, CDR2 YYEKEE (reference sequence). V lost 2 bases to trimming and J lost 0 bases; unmatched junction nucleotides: 1.

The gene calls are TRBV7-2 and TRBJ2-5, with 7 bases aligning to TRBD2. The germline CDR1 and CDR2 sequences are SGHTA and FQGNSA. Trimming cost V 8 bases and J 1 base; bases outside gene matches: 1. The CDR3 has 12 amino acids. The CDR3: CASGRAQETQYF. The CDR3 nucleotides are TGTGCCAGCGGGAGGGCCCAAGAGACCCAGTACTTC.

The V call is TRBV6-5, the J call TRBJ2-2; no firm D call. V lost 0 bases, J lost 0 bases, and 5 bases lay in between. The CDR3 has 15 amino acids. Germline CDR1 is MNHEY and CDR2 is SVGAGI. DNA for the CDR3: TGTGCCAGCAGTTACTCGGCGGCGAACACCGGGGAGCTGTTTTTT. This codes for CASSYSAANTGELFF.

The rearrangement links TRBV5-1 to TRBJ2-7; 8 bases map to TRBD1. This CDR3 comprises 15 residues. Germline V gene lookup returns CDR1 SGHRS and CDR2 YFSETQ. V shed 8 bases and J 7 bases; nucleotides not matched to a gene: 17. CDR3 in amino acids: CASHMWTGSRLEQYF. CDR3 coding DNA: TGCGCCAGTCATATGTGGACAGGGTCGAGGCTAGAGCAGTACTTC.